These 26 T cell receptor beta chains were all obtained from the same sample, sequenced in a study of blood T cell repertoires in COVID-19 (dated by TCRdb to 2020 to 2021). The method was the immunoSEQ multiplex PCR assay. Sourced from immuneACCESS, this table was stored by TCRdb with only in-frame sequences that have V and J called. A share of the clones is absent; for the studies checked, an unresolved V gene accounts for under half, and the remainder has no known explanation. The sample table shows almost 500,000 clones, and 75% to 90% are seen once. Of the sample, under 9.5% is held by the ten largest clones. The source material was PBMCs or T cells enriched from blood (not recorded which). The receptors come from a woman aged 60 to 75 who had recovered from COVID-19.

In its sample, this clone was seen once. J is TRBJ2-3 and V is TRBV7-2; no clear D gene. The CDR3 covers 14 residues. Trimming stripped 3 bases from V and 6 bases from J, with 13 bases between. CDR1 is SGHTA, CDR2 FQGNSA, per germline. In DNA form, the CDR3 reads TGTGCCAGCAGCTTCGTCGCGAATTTGGATACGCAGTATTTT. Its protein is CASSFVANLDTQYF.

The V and J genes are TRBV25-1 and TRBJ1-5; D might be TRBD1 (6 bases). CDR3 length: 15 amino acids. V gave up 5 bases and J gave up 5 bases, with 16 bases separating them. Germline CDR1 and CDR2: MGHDK and SYGVNS. The CDR3 protein is CASSPNRDTYQPQHF. The CDR3 DNA reads TGTGCCAGCAGTCCGAACCGGGACACATATCAGCCCCAGCATTTT.

This sequence joins TRBV18 and TRBJ2-7; tentative D call: TRBD2 (6 bases). The CDR3 covers 15 residues. Per germline, CDR1 KGHSH and CDR2 LQKENI. V was trimmed by 3 bases and J by 0 bases, leaving 12 bases between them. The CDR3: CASSPGGASSYEQYV. The DNA of the CDR3 is TGTGCCAGCTCACCCGGGGGAGCGAGCTCCTACGAGCAGTACGTC.

V is TRBV4-1 and J is TRBJ2-1; 9 bases agree with TRBD1. Losses at the gene ends were 4 bases for V and 2 bases for J; bases not matched to a gene: 6. The CDR3 contains 16 residues. Germline CDR1 reads MGHRA; CDR2 reads YSYEKL. CDR3 bases: TGCGCCAGCAGCCTGCTGGGACAGGGCACCTACAATGAGCAGTTCTTC. Amino acid sequence: CASSLLGQGTYNEQFF.

The chain is built from TRBV5-1 and TRBJ2-5; possible D gene TRBD1, 5 bases. Germline-derived CDR1 and CDR2 are SGHRS and YFSETQ. Between the trimmed V and J ends, which lost 0 bases and 1 base, there was a span of 13 bases. The CDR3 consists of 16 residues. In nucleotides, the CDR3 is TGCGCCAGCAGCTTGGACCCGGGTAGGGGCCAAGAGACCCAGTACTTC. Its protein product is CASSLDPGRGQETQYF.

The V gene is TRBV10-2, the J gene TRBJ1-5; the match to TRBD1 covers 7 bases. The CDR3 covers 13 residues. Germline trimming cut 6 bases from V and 7 bases from J; bases unmatched to any gene: 6. Germline V gene sequence: CDR1 WSHSY, CDR2 SAAADI. The CDR3 here is CASSDRAGQPQHF. DNA for the CDR3: TGCGCCAGCAGCGACAGGGCAGGGCAGCCCCAGCATTTT.

DNA for the CDR3: TGTGCCAGCAGGCGACTAGCGGTGAACACCGGGGAGCTGTTTTTT. Encoded protein: CASRRLAVNTGELFF. V gene TRBV2 combines with J gene TRBJ2-2; 9 bases match TRBD2. Germline V lookup: CDR1 SNHLY, CDR2 FYNNEI. The CDR3 is 15 residues long. J was trimmed by 1 base and V by 6 bases; bases with no gene match: 3.

The chain is built from TRBV11-2 and TRBJ2-5, with 7 bases identical to TRBD1. Looked up from germline, CDR1 is SGHAT and CDR2 is FQNNGV. CDR3 length: 16 amino acids. J lost 5 bases, V lost 4 bases, and 13 bases had no gene match. DNA of the CDR3: TGTGCCAGCAGCTGGAGTCGGACAGGCGGCGCGGAGACCCAGTACTTC. Amino acids: CASSWSRTGGAETQYF.

The chain carries TRBV4-1 and TRBJ2-5; D may be TRBD1 (7 bases). Germline lookup yields CDR1 MGHRA and CDR2 YSYEKL. The CDR3 totals 15 residues. Trimming cost V 4 bases and J 3 bases, with 15 bases left between them. CDR3 DNA sequence: TGCGCCAGCAGCCCCCGACAGGGACTGGAAGAGACCCAGTACTTC. Encoded protein: CASSPRQGLEETQYF.

The CDR3 region is CASSESRDRPASNQPQHF. CDR3 in DNA: TGTGCCAGCAGTGAATCCCGGGACAGGCCAGCTAGCAATCAGCCCCAGCATTTT. The chain is built from TRBV2 and TRBJ1-5; 8 bases line up with TRBD1. The trim removed 2 bases at V and 0 bases at J, leaving 9 bases unmatched. The germline CDR1 and CDR2 sequences are SNHLY and FYNNEI. The CDR3 runs to 18 residues.

V gene TRBV4-1 combines with J gene TRBJ1-1; D is ambiguous. This CDR3 is built from 14 residues. Germline values: CDR1 MGHRA, CDR2 YSYEKL. Trimming pared 6 bases from V and 1 base from J, leaving 12 bases between. The CDR3 sequence is CASRRGRENTEAFF. Here the CDR3 DNA reads TGCGCCAGCAGACGTGGACGGGAGAACACTGAAGCTTTCTTT.

Worth noting for this clone: Other DNA sequences in this sample translate to the same CDR3. The chain joins TRBV9 to TRBJ2-2; possible D gene TRBD1, 5 bases. V was shortened by 5 bases and J by 0 bases, with 8 bases between the two germline ends. The CDR3 contains 14 residues. Germline V lookup: CDR1 SGDLS, CDR2 YYNGEE. The CDR3 spells CASRTATNTGELFF. CDR3 DNA sequence: TGTGCCAGCAGGACAGCGACGAACACCGGGGAGCTGTTTTTT.

The genes are TRBV9 and TRBJ2-1; 12 bases match TRBD1. The germline CDR1 and CDR2 sequences are SGDLS and YYNGEE. This CDR3 is built from 15 residues. J gave up 10 bases and V 4 bases, and 9 bases lay outside the gene matches. CDR3 coding DNA: TGTGCCAGCAGCTCAGATGGGACAGGGGGCCGAGAGCAGTTCTTC. Translating it yields CASSSDGTGGREQFF.

This chain uses TRBV19 with TRBJ1-2; no definite D call. Trimming removed 7 bases from V and 3 bases from J, with 15 bases in between. The germline V gene has CDR1 LNHDA and CDR2 SQIVND (reference sequence). The CDR3 totals 14 residues. The CDR3 loop reads CASTDLGIDYGYTF. The CDR3 DNA reads TGTGCCAGTACCGATTTGGGCATAGACTATGGCTACACCTTC.

The J gene is TRBJ1-2, the V gene TRBV27; 7 positions agree with TRBD1. The CDR3 is made up of 13 amino acids. Per germline, CDR1 MNHEY and CDR2 SMNVEV (reference sequence). V lost 0 bases and J lost 8; bases outside the gene matches: 3. CDR3 amino acids: CASSLSAGGGYTF. The DNA of the CDR3 is TGTGCCAGCAGTTTATCGGCAGGGGGAGGCTACACCTTC.

This chain connects TRBV9 to TRBJ1-2; D gene ambiguous. The CDR3 spans 15 residues. Germline V gene sequence: CDR1 SGDLS, CDR2 YYNGEE. Trimming left V 0 bases short and J 3 bases short, with 12 bases between. For the CDR3, the DNA is TGTGCCAGCAGCGTAGGGGCAGGTGAAGACTATGGCTACACCTTC. Translation: CASSVGAGEDYGYTF.

V and J are TRBV5-8 and TRBJ1-2; the D is unclear. V dropped 1 base and J dropped 4 bases, with 11 bases sitting between them. The CDR3 is 14 amino acids. Germline CDR1 is SGHTS and CDR2 is YDEGEE. CDR3 DNA sequence: TGTGCCAGCAGCTTGCTGGACTCGAGCTATGGCTACACCTTC. Encoded protein: CASSLLDSSYGYTF. Full variable domain (remainder filled in from reference TRBV5-8 and TRBJ1-2): EAGVTQSPTHLIKTRGQQATLRCSPISGHTSVYWYQQALGLGLQFLLWYDEGEERNRGNFPPRFSGRQFPNYSSELNVNALELEDSALYLCASSLLDSSYGYTFGSGTRLTVV.

The J gene is TRBJ1-1, the V gene TRBV2; 7 bases match TRBD1. With V trimmed by 6 bases and J by 6 bases, 7 bases remained unmatched. The germline gives CDR1 SNHLY, CDR2 FYNNEI. The CDR3 runs to 13 residues. The CDR3 DNA sequence: TGTGCCAGCAGGGCAACAGGGGTCCCTGAAGCTTTCTTT. Translating it yields CASRATGVPEAFF. Variable domain in full (rest from reference TRBV2 and TRBJ1-1): EPEVTQTPSHQVTQMGQEVILRCVPISNHLYFYWYRQILGQKVEFLVSFYNNEISEKSEIFDDQFSVERPDGSNFTLKIRSTKLEDSAMYFCASRATGVPEAFFGQGTRLTVV.

The genes are TRBV12-3 or TRBV12-4 and TRBJ1-1, with D unclear. CDR3 length: 12 residues. The V end was cut by 5 bases, the J end by 5 bases, with 9 bases between. The CDR3 sequence is CASSQTQTEAFF. CDR3 DNA sequence: TGTGCCAGCAGTCAGACACAGACTGAAGCTTTCTTT.

The chain couples TRBV7-2 to TRBJ1-4, with TRBD1 matching over 8 bases. The V gene end was trimmed by 5 bases and the J gene end by 8 bases; junction bases not matched to a gene: 7. Germline lookup yields CDR1 SGHTA and CDR2 FQGNSA. The CDR3 is 14 amino acids. CDR3 coding DNA: TGTGCCAGCAGCCAAGACAGGGGAGGGGAAAAACTGTTTTTT. It yields the protein CASSQDRGGEKLFF.

The chain combines TRBV7-9 with TRBJ2-7; TRBD1 matches 7 bases. CDR1 SEHNR and CDR2 FQNEAQ come from the germline V gene (reference sequence). The CDR3 is 14 residues long. Germline trimming cut 5 bases from V and 7 bases from J; bases unmatched to any gene: 11. The CDR3 DNA is TGTGCCAGCAGCCAAACGACAGGGCCGGATGAGCAGTACTTC. This translates into CASSQTTGPDEQYF.

The rearrangement links TRBV6-5 to TRBJ1-4, with 9 nucleotides matching TRBD1. The V segment lost 4 bases and the J segment 5 bases; nucleotides outside the gene matches: 5. The germline V gene encodes CDR1 MNHEY and CDR2 SVGAGI. The CDR3 is made up of 15 amino acids. CDR3 sequence: CASSSNRGPNEKLFF. As DNA, the CDR3 is TGTGCCAGCAGTTCCAACAGGGGGCCCAATGAAAAACTGTTTTTT.

The chain's CDR3 is CASSTSLDRGDEQYV. Here the CDR3 DNA reads TGTGCCAGCAGCACCAGCCTCGACAGGGGTGACGAGCAGTACGTC. The chain recombines TRBV11-2 with TRBJ2-7; 8 bases fit TRBD1. Germline V gives CDR1 SGHAT, CDR2 FQNNGV. With 5 bases clipped from V and 5 bases from J, the junction kept 11 bases outside the gene matches. The CDR3 has 15 amino acids.

The gene calls are TRBV5-1 and TRBJ1-1; TRBD1 might be the D (5 bases). CDR1 is SGHRS, CDR2 YFSETQ, per germline. V gave up 4 bases and J gave up 1 base, with 14 bases separating them. The CDR3 is 15 amino acids. DNA for the CDR3: TGCGCCAGCAGCACCCTGCTGGGGGGGAACACTGAAGCTTTCTTT. The encoded protein is CASSTLLGGNTEAFF.

The chain has TRBV2 and TRBJ1-2; 8 nucleotides align to TRBD1. The CDR3 runs 15 residues. Germline loops: CDR1 SNHLY, CDR2 FYNNEI. V lost 5 bases and J lost 4; bases outside the gene matches: 9. CDR3 residues: CASSTTGGRAYGYTF. The CDR3 DNA reads TGTGCCAGCAGTACCACAGGGGGAAGGGCCTATGGCTACACCTTC.

This rearrangement joins TRBV5-8 to TRBJ2-1, with D perhaps matching TRBD2 (7 bases). V dropped 3 bases and J dropped 6 bases, with 16 bases sitting between them. Germline loops: CDR1 SGHTS, CDR2 YDEGEE. The length of the CDR3 is 15 residues. CDR3 nucleotides: TGTGCCAGCAGCTCAAGGGGGGGGGCTTTCAATGAGCAGTTCTTC. Its protein product is CASSSRGGAFNEQFF. The full variable domain, in which reference TRBV5-8 and TRBJ2-1 provide the parts outside the CDR3, is EAGVTQSPTHLIKTRGQQATLRCSPISGHTSVYWYQQALGLGLQFLLWYDEGEERNRGNFPPRFSGRQFPNYSSELNVNALELEDSALYLCASSSRGGAFNEQFFGPGTRLTVL.